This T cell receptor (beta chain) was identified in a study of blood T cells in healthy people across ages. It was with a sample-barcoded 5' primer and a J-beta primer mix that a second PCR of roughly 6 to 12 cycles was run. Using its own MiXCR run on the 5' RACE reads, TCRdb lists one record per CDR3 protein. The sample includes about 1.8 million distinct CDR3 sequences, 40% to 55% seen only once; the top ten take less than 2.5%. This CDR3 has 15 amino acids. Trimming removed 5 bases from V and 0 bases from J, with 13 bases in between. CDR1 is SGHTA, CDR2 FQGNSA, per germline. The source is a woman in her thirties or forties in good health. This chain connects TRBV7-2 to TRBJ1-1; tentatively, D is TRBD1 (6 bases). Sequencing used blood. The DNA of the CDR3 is TGTGCCAGCAGCGTCCAGGGGTTGATGAACACTGAAGCTTTCTTT. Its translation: CASSVQGLMNTEAFF.